The 30 T cell receptor beta chains below all came from one sample that was sequenced in a study of cytomegalovirus exposure and HLA in healthy donors. Both 60 Vbeta primers and 13 Jbeta primers went into the PCR. The data were produced by immunoSEQ multiplex PCR, yet TCRdb's version contains in-frame clones alone and is incomplete. Seen here are 120,000 to 150,000 clones, more than 65% observed once, and the top ten hold about 5.6%. The sequenced sample consisted of PBMCs. The receptors stem from a man under 40 in good health and CMV-seropositive.

This chain uses TRBV6-5 with TRBJ2-2, with 10 bases identical to TRBD2. Germline V lookup: CDR1 MNHEY, CDR2 SVGAGI. J lost 2 bases, V lost 7 bases, and 4 bases had no gene match. The length of the CDR3 is 15 residues. CDR3 in DNA: TGTGCCAGCAAGAGACTAGCGGGCAACACCGGGGAGCTGTTTTTT. The encoded protein is CASKRLAGNTGELFF.

The rearrangement links TRBV11-2 to TRBJ2-5; D possibly corresponds to TRBD2 (7 bases). Germline loops: CDR1 SGHAT, CDR2 FQNNGV. The germline V and J ends were trimmed by 3 bases and 2 bases, with 19 bases remaining between them. The CDR3 is 17 residues long. CDR3 sequence: CASSFMRGGVRQETQYF. The CDR3 region has the DNA TGTGCCAGCAGCTTTATGAGGGGGGGTGTTCGGCAAGAGACCCAGTACTTC.

J is TRBJ2-7 and V is TRBV9; 7 nucleotides align to TRBD1. Germline V gene lookup returns CDR1 SGDLS and CDR2 YYNGEE. CDR3 length: 15 residues. V shed 4 bases, J shed 2 bases, and the junction held 9 bases outside the gene matches. The CDR3 protein is CASSKQGPGPYEQYF. The CDR3 nucleotides are TGTGCCAGCAGCAAACAGGGGCCCGGACCCTACGAGCAGTACTTC.

The V gene is TRBV6-6, the J gene TRBJ1-3; D is unresolved. Germline loops: CDR1 MNHNY, CDR2 SVGAGI (reference sequence). The CDR3 runs 14 residues. The V end was cut by 7 bases, the J end by 4 bases, with 14 bases between. Here the CDR3 reads CASNVAAAGNTIYF. The CDR3 DNA follows: TGTGCCAGCAATGTCGCAGCGGCAGGAAACACCATATATTTT.

The chain couples TRBV11-3 to TRBJ2-1; D is uncertain. Trimming cost V 0 bases and J 2 bases, with 11 bases left between them. The germline V gene has CDR1 SGHNT and CDR2 YENEEA. The CDR3 covers 16 residues. The DNA of the CDR3 is TGTGCCAGCAGCTTAGATCCTCGCGGTCCCTACAATGAGCAGTTCTTC. Translated, it gives CASSLDPRGPYNEQFF.

Here the CDR3 DNA reads TGTGCCAGCAGCCAGACTAGCGATGAGCAGTTCTTC. This translates into CASSQTSDEQFF. The rearrangement uses TRBV5-8 and TRBJ2-1; TRBD2 matches 8 bases. CDR1 is SGHTS and CDR2 is YDEGEE in the germline V gene. The ends lost 4 bases at V and 8 bases at J; junction bases unmatched: 2. This CDR3 region has 12 residues.

This clone was observed a few times. The V call is TRBV25-1, the J call TRBJ2-3; D is undetermined. The CDR3 runs 16 residues. The germline V gene has CDR1 MGHDK and CDR2 SYGVNS. With 3 bases removed from V and 0 bases from J, the gap between germline ends came to 13 bases. CDR3 region: CASSDTVETSTDTQYF. The CDR3 region has the DNA TGTGCCAGCAGTGATACGGTCGAAACTAGCACAGATACGCAGTATTTT.

This sequence joins TRBV7-8 and TRBJ1-6; D ambiguous. CDR3 size: 15 residues. V lost 3 bases and J 5 bases, leaving 11 bases between the germline ends. Germline CDR1 SGHVS, CDR2 FQNEAQ. Written as DNA, the CDR3 is TGTGCCAGCAGCTTTGCGGCGAAGAATAATTCACCCCTCCACTTT. Amino acids: CASSFAAKNNSPLHF.

V gene TRBV19 combines with J gene TRBJ1-2, with a possible D match to TRBD1 (6 bases). V was trimmed by 6 bases and J by 4 bases, leaving 15 bases between them. Germline values: CDR1 LNHDA, CDR2 SQIVND (reference sequence). CDR3 length: 14 residues. The CDR3 nucleotides are TGTGCCAGTAGCCTCGGACAGTTGAGCTATGGCTACACCTTC. It is translated as CASSLGQLSYGYTF.

The CDR3 is CASRLTSSYEQYF. As DNA, the CDR3 is TGTGCCAGCAGGCTGACTAGTTCCTACGAGCAGTACTTC. The chain joins TRBV27 to TRBJ2-7, with a tentative D call TRBD2 (6 bases). Trimming stripped 6 bases from V and 1 base from J, with 10 bases between. Germline V gene sequence: CDR1 MNHEY, CDR2 SMNVEV (reference sequence). This CDR3 contains 13 residues.

The chain has TRBV5-8 and TRBJ1-2, with TRBD1 as a possible D gene (5 bases). V was trimmed by 0 bases and J by 8 bases, leaving 14 bases between them. Per the germline V gene, CDR1 is SGHTS and CDR2 is YDEGEE. The CDR3 sequence is 14 residues long. The CDR3 spells CASSLVGQGGGYTF. The CDR3 nucleotides are TGTGCCAGCAGCTTGGTGGGCCAGGGAGGCGGCTACACCTTC.

This clone has just one count. The chain recombines TRBV19 with TRBJ2-1, with D unclear. The V end lost 0 bases, the J end lost 7 bases, and 4 bases lay between the germline ends. CDR3 size: 12 residues. Germline-derived CDR1 and CDR2 are LNHDA and SQIVND (reference sequence). The CDR3 DNA follows: TGTGCCAGTAGTATAGACCTGAATGAGCAGTTCTTC. As protein: CASSIDLNEQFF.

V is TRBV6-5 and J is TRBJ1-1; D not resolved. Looked up from germline, CDR1 is MNHEY and CDR2 is SVGAGI. V shed 2 bases and J shed 5 bases, with 12 bases lying between them. The CDR3 loop spans 14 amino acids. The CDR3 coding sequence is TGTGCCAGCAGTTACCGGACTGTGGGGACTGAAGCTTTCTTT. Amino acids: CASSYRTVGTEAFF.

The V gene is TRBV27, the J gene TRBJ1-2, with D unclear. Trimming stripped 4 bases from V and 2 bases from J, with 11 bases between. The CDR3 extends over 14 amino acids. Germline-derived CDR1 and CDR2 are MNHEY and SMNVEV (reference sequence). Here the CDR3 DNA reads TGTGCCAGCAGTTATAGCAGAAGAAACTATGGCTACACCTTC. As protein: CASSYSRRNYGYTF.

The gene calls are TRBV6-4 and TRBJ2-3; 11 positions agree with TRBD2. The trim removed 5 bases at V and 7 bases at J, leaving 5 bases unmatched. The CDR3 spans 14 residues. Germline V lookup: CDR1 MRHNA, CDR2 SNTAGT. Here the CDR3 reads CASSLAGGLNTQYF. DNA of the CDR3: TGTGCCAGCAGTTTAGCGGGAGGGCTAAATACGCAGTATTTT.

In its sample, this clone was seen once. In DNA, the CDR3 is TGTGCCAGTAGCTCAGGGGGACTTAACCTATACGAGCAGTACTTC. Encoded protein: CASSSGGLNLYEQYF. The rearrangement uses TRBV19 and TRBJ2-7; D perhaps matches TRBD1 (7 bases). CDR1 and CDR2 (germline): LNHDA, SQIVND (reference sequence). The CDR3 has 15 residues. V was cut by 6 bases and J by 4 bases, with 19 bases left in between.

V and J are TRBV27 and TRBJ2-1; D may be TRBD1 (6 bases). Germline values: CDR1 MNHEY, CDR2 SMNVEV (reference sequence). This CDR3 region has 13 residues. The V and J ends lost 5 bases and 3 bases respectively, with 8 bases between them. The chain's CDR3 is CASSQTGYNEQFF. CDR3 nucleotide sequence: TGTGCCAGCAGTCAGACAGGCTACAATGAGCAGTTCTTC.

This clone was picked up a small number of times. The chain links TRBV5-1 to TRBJ2-5; no definite D call. From germline, CDR1 is SGHRS and CDR2 YFSETQ. The CDR3 runs to 14 residues. V was pared by 2 bases and J by 4 bases, with 12 bases between. The chain's CDR3 is CASSLGEGGETQYF. CDR3 DNA sequence: TGCGCCAGCAGCTTAGGAGAAGGTGGAGAGACCCAGTACTTC.

The rearrangement joins TRBV30 to TRBJ2-1, with 9 bases that match TRBD2. The germline V gene encodes CDR1 GTSNPN and CDR2 SVGIG (reference sequence). There are 15 residues in the CDR3. Trimming cost V 4 bases and J 6 bases; bases outside gene matches: 10. The CDR3 DNA follows: TGTGCCTGGACCCCTCCCGTAGCGGGGGCCAATGAGCAGTTCTTC. This codes for CAWTPPVAGANEQFF.

This clone was observed a single time. V usage is TRBV6-4 and J usage is TRBJ1-1; D might be TRBD1 (5 bases). Germline V CDR1 and CDR2: MRHNA, SNTAGT. The CDR3 loop spans 12 amino acids. V gave up 3 bases and J gave up 6 bases, with 8 bases separating them. Here the CDR3 DNA reads TGTGCCAGCAGTGATCCACAGGCTGAAGCTTTCTTT. It encodes CASSDPQAEAFF.

This clone was counted only a few times. V and J are TRBV27 and TRBJ1-5; 8 bases fit TRBD1. Per the germline V gene, CDR1 is MNHEY and CDR2 is SMNVEV (reference sequence). The CDR3 is 14 amino acids. V was clipped by 3 bases and J by 8 bases; unmatched bases: 6. The CDR3: CASSFRQGHEPQHF. The CDR3 nucleotides read TGTGCCAGCAGTTTTAGACAGGGGCATGAGCCCCAGCATTTT.

CDR3 nucleotide sequence: TGCGCCAGCAGCTTGGAGGGGCTCGATGGCTACACCTTC. This sequence encodes CASSLEGLDGYTF. J is TRBJ1-2 and V is TRBV5-1; possibly TRBD1 for D (5 bases). The germline V gene encodes CDR1 SGHRS and CDR2 YFSETQ. The CDR3 is 13 amino acids. V dropped 0 bases and J dropped 6 bases, with 9 bases sitting between them.

V usage is TRBV5-5 and J usage is TRBJ2-3; 7 bases align to TRBD1. This CDR3 is 16 amino acids long. Germline V CDR1 and CDR2: SGHKS, YYEKEE (reference sequence). V trimming: 2 bases; J trimming: 2 bases; junction bases outside the gene matches: 8. The DNA for the CDR3 is TGTGCCAGCAGCTTAGTCCAGGGGGTCGCCACAGATACGCAGTATTTT. Its protein is CASSLVQGVATDTQYF.

On this clone itself: Other DNA sequences in this specimen translate into the identical CDR3. This chain joins TRBV5-5 and TRBJ2-7; TRBD2 agrees at 8 bases. The V gene end was trimmed by 0 bases and the J gene end by 0 bases; junction bases not matched to a gene: 5. Germline V gene data show CDR1 as SGHKS and CDR2 as YYEKEE (reference sequence). This CDR3 is built from 16 residues. CDR3 residues: CASSLGAGASSYEQYF. CDR3 nucleotide sequence: TGTGCCAGCAGCTTGGGAGCGGGGGCTTCCTCCTACGAGCAGTACTTC.

V and J are TRBV5-1 and TRBJ1-1; TRBD1 agrees at 8 bases. V lost 5 bases, J lost 0 bases, and 6 bases stayed unmatched. The CDR3 is made up of 15 amino acids. Germline CDR1 SGHRS, CDR2 YFSETQ. The CDR3 DNA reads as TGCGCCAGCAGTTGGACAGGGAACGTGAACACTGAAGCTTTCTTT. Translation: CASSWTGNVNTEAFF.

V is TRBV5-1 and J is TRBJ2-6; 9 nucleotides align to TRBD1. Germline CDR1 and CDR2: SGHRS and YFSETQ. V lost 0 bases to trimming and J lost 0 bases; unmatched junction nucleotides: 13. CDR3 length: 21 amino acids. CDR3 protein: CASSLGFGVGQGGSGANVLTF. CDR3 sequence (DNA): TGCGCCAGCAGCTTGGGGTTCGGAGTGGGACAGGGAGGCTCTGGGGCCAACGTCCTGACTTTC.

The rearrangement joins TRBV20-1 to TRBJ2-1; unclear D gene. This CDR3 is 11 amino acids long. From germline, CDR1 is DFQATT and CDR2 SNEGSKA (reference sequence). V lost 4 bases and J 2 bases, leaving 3 bases between the germline ends. The CDR3 DNA sequence: TGCAGTGCTAACACCTACAATGAGCAGTTCTTC. Its translation: CSANTYNEQFF.

The CDR3 sequence is CASSPLAGPIYNEQFF. The CDR3 DNA reads as TGTGCCAGCAGCCCTCTGGCGGGACCGATATACAATGAGCAGTTCTTC. V gene TRBV11-2 combines with J gene TRBJ2-1, with D perhaps TRBD2 (6 bases). Germline assignment: CDR1 SGHAT and CDR2 FQNNGV. V was trimmed by 5 bases and J by 4 bases, leaving 18 bases between them. CDR3 length equals 16 residues.

The rearrangement joins TRBV28 to TRBJ2-1; D is unclear. There are 13 residues in the CDR3. The V gene's germline CDR1 is MDHEN and CDR2 SYDVKM. Trimming cost V 3 bases and J 7 bases, with 10 bases left between them. The CDR3 nucleotides are TGTGCCAGCAGTTTCGCGAGCAGGAATGAGCAGTTCTTC. Amino acid sequence: CASSFASRNEQFF.

This chain connects TRBV5-6 to TRBJ1-2; D ambiguous. CDR3 length equals 13 residues. Germline CDR1 and CDR2: SGHDT and YYEEEE. Trimming removed 5 bases from V and 1 base from J, with 9 bases in between. CDR3: CASRPGINYGYTF. The CDR3 DNA sequence: TGTGCCAGCAGGCCGGGGATTAACTATGGCTACACCTTC.